This T cell receptor (beta chain) appears in the sequencing data of a study of T cells after yellow fever vaccination. In this sample, this clonotype turned up a few times. Its antigen is as yet unknown. Trimming cost V 2 bases and J 9 bases; bases outside gene matches: 9. The CDR3 contains 15 residues. From germline, CDR1 is SGHTA and CDR2 FQGNSA. Study-level points and caveats: Re-detected after boosting: most primary clones, 96% of CD4 and roughly 88% of CD8. Weaker, the secondary response had a peak occurring faster, on day 5 versus 15.

MiXCR was run by TCRdb on the 5' RACE reads, yielding one entry per CDR3 protein. Here the sample spans about 330,000 distinct CDR3 sequences, roughly 4.3% being singletons. This clonotype was obtained from a man between 18 and 29 years old who received the YFV17D yellow fever vaccine. The material was PBMCs, obtained 5 days after the yellow fever booster vaccination. This chain links TRBV7-2 with TRBJ2-1; TRBD1 matches at 8 bases. CDR3 in DNA: TGTGCCAGCAGCTTACAGGGGGCGATCTCTGGTGAGCAGTTCTTC. Its translation is CASSLQGAISGEQFF. The whole variable domain, remainder taken from reference TRBV7-2 and TRBJ2-1, is GAGVSQSPSNKVTEKGKDVELRCDPISGHTALYWYRQSLGQGLEFLIYFQGNSAPDKSGLPSDRFSAERTGGSVSTLTIQRTQQEDSAVYLCASSLQGAISGEQFFGPGTRLTVL.